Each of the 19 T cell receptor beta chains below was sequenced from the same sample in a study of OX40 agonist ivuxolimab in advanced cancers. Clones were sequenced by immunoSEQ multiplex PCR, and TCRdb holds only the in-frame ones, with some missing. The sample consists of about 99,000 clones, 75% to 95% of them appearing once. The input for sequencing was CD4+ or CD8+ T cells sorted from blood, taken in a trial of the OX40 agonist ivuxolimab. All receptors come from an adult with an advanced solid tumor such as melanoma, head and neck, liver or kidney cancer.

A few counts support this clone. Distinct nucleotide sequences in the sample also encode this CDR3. Here the CDR3 DNA reads TGTGCCAGCAGCGCCCTAGCAGGGGGACAGAACACTGAAGCTTTCTTT. It codes for CASSALAGGQNTEAFF. V is TRBV25-1 and J is TRBJ1-1; 7 bases align to TRBD1. CDR1 and CDR2 from the germline V gene are MGHDK and SYGVNS. The CDR3 consists of 16 residues. Trimming took 6 bases from V and 1 from J; bases not matched to a gene: 11.

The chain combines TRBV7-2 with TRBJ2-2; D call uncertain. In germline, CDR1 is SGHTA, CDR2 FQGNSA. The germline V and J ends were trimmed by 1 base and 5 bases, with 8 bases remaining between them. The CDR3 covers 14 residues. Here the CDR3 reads CASSLVGRTGELFF. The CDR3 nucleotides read TGTGCCAGCAGCTTAGTAGGTCGAACCGGGGAGCTGTTTTTT.

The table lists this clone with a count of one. The CDR3 here is CASRDLARDTYEQYF. The CDR3 DNA follows: TGTGCCAGCAGAGACCTAGCGCGTGACACCTACGAGCAGTACTTC. The chain carries TRBV6-6 and TRBJ2-7, with D possibly being TRBD2 (6 bases). Germline CDR1 MNHNY, CDR2 SVGAGI (reference sequence). The CDR3 contains 15 residues. Trimming stripped 6 bases from V and 2 bases from J, with 17 bases between.

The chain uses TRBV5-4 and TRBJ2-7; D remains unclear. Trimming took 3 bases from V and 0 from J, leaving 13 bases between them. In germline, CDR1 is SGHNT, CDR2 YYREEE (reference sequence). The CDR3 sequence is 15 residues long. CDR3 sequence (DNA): TGTGCCAGCAGCTATAACCAAGGGAACTCCTACGAGCAGTACTTC. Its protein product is CASSYNQGNSYEQYF.

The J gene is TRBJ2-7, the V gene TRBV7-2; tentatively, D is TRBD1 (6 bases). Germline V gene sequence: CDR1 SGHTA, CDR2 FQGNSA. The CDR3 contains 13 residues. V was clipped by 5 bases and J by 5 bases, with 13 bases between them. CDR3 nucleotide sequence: TGTGCCAGCAGCCGACAGGTACTGGACGAGCAGTACTTC. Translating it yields CASSRQVLDEQYF.

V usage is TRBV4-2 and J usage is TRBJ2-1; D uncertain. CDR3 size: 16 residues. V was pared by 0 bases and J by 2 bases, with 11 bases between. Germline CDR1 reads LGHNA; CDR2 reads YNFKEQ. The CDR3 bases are TGTGCCAGCAGCCAAGATCGAGCTCAGACCTACAATGAGCAGTTCTTC. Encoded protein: CASSQDRAQTYNEQFF.

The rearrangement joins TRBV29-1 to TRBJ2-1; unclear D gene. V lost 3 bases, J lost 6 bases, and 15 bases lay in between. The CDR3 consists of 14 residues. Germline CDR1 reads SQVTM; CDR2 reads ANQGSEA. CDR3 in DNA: TGCAGCGTTGATGGCCTACCTCTCCCCAATGAGCAGTTCTTC. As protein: CSVDGLPLPNEQFF.

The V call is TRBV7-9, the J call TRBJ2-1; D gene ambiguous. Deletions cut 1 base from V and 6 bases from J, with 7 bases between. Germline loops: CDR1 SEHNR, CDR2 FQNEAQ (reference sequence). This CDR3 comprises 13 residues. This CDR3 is CASSLGSSNEQFF. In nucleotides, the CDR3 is TGTGCCAGCAGCTTAGGGTCCAGCAATGAGCAGTTCTTC.

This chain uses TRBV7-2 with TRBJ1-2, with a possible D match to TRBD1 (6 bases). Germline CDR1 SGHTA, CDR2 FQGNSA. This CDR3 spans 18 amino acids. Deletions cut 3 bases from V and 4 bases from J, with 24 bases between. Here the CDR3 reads CASSLWGGAGGSTYGYTF. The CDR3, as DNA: TGTGCCAGCAGCTTGTGGGGGGGCGCCGGAGGGAGTACCTATGGCTACACCTTC.

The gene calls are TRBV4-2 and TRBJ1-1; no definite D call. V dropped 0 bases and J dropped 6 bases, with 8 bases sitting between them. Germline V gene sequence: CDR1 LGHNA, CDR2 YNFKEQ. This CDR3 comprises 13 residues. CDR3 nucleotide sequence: TGTGCCAGCAGCCAAGATTCTGCAGCTGAAGCTTTCTTT. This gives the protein CASSQDSAAEAFF.

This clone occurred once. This chain's CDR3 is CASSLPGSSTYEQYF. In DNA, the CDR3 is TGCGCCAGCAGCTTGCCTGGGTCTTCTACCTACGAGCAGTACTTC. The chain has TRBV5-1 and TRBJ2-7, with D hard to call. V lost 1 base and J lost 2, with 13 bases in between. Germline CDR1 and CDR2: SGHRS and YFSETQ. The CDR3 runs 15 residues.

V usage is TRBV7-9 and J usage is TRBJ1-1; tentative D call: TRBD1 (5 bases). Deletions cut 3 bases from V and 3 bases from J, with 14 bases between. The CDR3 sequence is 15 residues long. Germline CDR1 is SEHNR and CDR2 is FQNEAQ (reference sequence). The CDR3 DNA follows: TGTGCCAGCAGCTTGGGGCAGGGTATTGACACTGAAGCTTTCTTT. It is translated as CASSLGQGIDTEAFF. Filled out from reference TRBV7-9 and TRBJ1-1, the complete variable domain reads DTGVSQNPRHKITKRGQNVTFRCDPISEHNRLYWYRQTLGQGPEFLTYFQNEAQLEKSRLLSDRFSAERPKGSFSTLEIQRTEQGDSAMYLCASSLGQGIDTEAFFGQGTRLTVV.

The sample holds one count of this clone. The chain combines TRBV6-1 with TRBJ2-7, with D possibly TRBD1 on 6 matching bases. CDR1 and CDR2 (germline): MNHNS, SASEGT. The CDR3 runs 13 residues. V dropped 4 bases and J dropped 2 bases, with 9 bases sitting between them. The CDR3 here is CASSGNRAYEQYF. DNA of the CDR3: TGTGCCAGCAGTGGTAACAGGGCCTACGAGCAGTACTTC.

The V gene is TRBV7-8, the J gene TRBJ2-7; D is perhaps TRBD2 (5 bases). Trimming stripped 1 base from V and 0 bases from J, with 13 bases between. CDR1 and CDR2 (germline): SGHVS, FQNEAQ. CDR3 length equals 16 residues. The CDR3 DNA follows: TGTGCCAGCAGCTTAGTGTTCCAGCGGAGCTCCTACGAGCAGTACTTC. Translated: CASSLVFQRSSYEQYF.

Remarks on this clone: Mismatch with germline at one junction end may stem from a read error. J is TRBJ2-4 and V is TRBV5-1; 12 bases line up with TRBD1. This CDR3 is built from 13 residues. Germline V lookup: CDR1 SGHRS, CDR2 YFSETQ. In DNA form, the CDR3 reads TGCGCCAGCAGCTTGGGCCGGGACAGGGGGCGTCACTTC. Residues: CASSLGRDRGRHF.

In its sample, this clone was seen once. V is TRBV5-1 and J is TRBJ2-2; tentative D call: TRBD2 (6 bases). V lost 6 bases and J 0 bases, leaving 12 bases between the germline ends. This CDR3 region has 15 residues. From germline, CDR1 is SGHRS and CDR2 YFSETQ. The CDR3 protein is CASNRDSPNTGELFF. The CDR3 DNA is TGCGCCAGCAATCGGGACTCCCCGAACACCGGGGAGCTGTTTTTT.

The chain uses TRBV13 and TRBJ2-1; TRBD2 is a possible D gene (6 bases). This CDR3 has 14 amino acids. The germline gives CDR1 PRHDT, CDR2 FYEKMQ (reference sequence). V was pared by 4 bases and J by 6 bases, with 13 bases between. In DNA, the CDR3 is TGTGCCAGCAGCTGGGGCGGGGCCGCCAATGAGCAGTTCTTC. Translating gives CASSWGGAANEQFF. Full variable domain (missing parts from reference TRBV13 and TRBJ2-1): AAGVIQSPRHLIKEKRETATLKCYPIPRHDTVYWYQQGPGQDPQFLISFYEKMQSDKGSIPDRFSAQQFSDYHSELNMSSLELGDSALYFCASSWGGAANEQFFGPGTRLTVL.

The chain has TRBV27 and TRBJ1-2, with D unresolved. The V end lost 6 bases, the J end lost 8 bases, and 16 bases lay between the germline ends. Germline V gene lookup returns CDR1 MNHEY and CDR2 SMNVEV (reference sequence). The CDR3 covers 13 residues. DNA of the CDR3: TGTGCCAGCAGCCTTACCTCCGGGTACGGCTACACCTTC. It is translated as CASSLTSGYGYTF.

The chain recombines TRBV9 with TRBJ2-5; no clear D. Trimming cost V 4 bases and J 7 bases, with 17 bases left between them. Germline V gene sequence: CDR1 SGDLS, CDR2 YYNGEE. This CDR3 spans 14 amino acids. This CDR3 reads CASSPSRIVGTQYF. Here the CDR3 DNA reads TGTGCCAGCAGCCCCTCACGGATTGTCGGGACCCAGTACTTC.